This T cell receptor beta chain appears in the sequencing data of a study of Ad26.COV2.S vaccination and SARS-CoV-2 variants. Profiling relied on immunoSEQ multiplex PCR, and the TCRdb table lists in-frame clones only, not all of them. The sample yields 250,000 to 300,000 clones, approximately 87% seen once. This clone occurred many times. Described treatment: some 20 received Ad26.COV2.S at low or high dose, single or two shots; about 5 received placebo; per-sample allocation not given. Material that was analyzed had been drawn on day 63 after the first vaccine or placebo injection. CDR1 is KGHDR and CDR2 is SFDVKD in the germline V gene. CDR3 size: 14 residues. The germline V and J ends were trimmed by 6 bases and 1 base, with 8 bases remaining between them.

This TCR was sampled from a person between 18 and 65 years old who received the Ad26.COV2.S COVID-19 vaccine or a placebo. The chain joins TRBV24-1 to TRBJ2-2, with D possibly TRBD1 on 5 matching bases. The sample here was peripheral blood, taken in a trial of Ad26.COV2.S vaccine versus placebo. The CDR3 region has the DNA TGTGCCACCAGTCCTGGACAGAACACCGGGGAGCTGTTTTTT. Its protein product is CATSPGQNTGELFF.